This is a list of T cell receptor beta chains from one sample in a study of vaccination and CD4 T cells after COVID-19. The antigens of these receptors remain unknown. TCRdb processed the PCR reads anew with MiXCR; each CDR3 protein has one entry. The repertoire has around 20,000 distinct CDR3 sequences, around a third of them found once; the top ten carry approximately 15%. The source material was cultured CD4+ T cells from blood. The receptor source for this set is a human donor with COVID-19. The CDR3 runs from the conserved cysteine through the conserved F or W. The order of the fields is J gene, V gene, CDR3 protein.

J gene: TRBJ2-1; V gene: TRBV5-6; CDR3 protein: CASTERGQAYNEQFF
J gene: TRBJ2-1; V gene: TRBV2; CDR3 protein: CASSLGRGYGNEQFF
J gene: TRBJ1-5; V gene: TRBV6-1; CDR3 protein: CASSDKPQHF
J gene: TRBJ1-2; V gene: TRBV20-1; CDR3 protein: CSARDEAGTVGGYTF
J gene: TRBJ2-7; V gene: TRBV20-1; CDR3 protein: CSAKGQGIYEQYF
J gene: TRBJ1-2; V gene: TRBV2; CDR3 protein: CASTRPVPGDGYTF
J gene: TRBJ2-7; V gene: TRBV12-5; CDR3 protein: CASAEDRIISGEQYF
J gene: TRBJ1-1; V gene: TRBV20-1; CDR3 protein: CSARKGNTEAFF
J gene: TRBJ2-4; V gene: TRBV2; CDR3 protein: CASMEFLAKNIQYF
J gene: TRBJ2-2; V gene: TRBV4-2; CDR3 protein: CASSQDPSGGLNTGELFF
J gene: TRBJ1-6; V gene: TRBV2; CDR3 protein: CASRFGSSYNSPLHF
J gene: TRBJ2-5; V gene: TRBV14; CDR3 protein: CASSLRVAETQYF
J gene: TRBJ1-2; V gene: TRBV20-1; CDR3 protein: CSASETGRLGYTF
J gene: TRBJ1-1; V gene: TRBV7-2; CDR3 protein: CASSLVWGRQNTEAFF
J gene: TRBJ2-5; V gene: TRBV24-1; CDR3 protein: CATSDRGQGAETQYF
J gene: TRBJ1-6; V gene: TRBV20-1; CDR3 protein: CSAPRRQGAESPLHF
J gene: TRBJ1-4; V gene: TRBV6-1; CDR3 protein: CASRPGGGPNEKLFF
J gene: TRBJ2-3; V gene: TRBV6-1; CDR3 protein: CASSVDRVSTDTQYF
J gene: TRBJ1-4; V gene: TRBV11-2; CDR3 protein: CASSLVRQTNEKLFF
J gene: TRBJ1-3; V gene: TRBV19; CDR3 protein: CASSISPLGNTIYF
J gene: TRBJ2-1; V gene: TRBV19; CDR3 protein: CASSLRGGFNEQFF
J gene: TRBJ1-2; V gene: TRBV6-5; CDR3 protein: CASSYLTQGRGGYTF
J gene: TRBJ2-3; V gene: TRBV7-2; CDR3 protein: CASRFSADTQYF
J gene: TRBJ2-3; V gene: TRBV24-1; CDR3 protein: CATSDRKGFTDTQYF
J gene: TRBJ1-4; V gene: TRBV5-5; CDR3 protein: CASSTTGGYEKLFF
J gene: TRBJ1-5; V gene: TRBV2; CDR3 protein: CASKDQGGSNQPQHF
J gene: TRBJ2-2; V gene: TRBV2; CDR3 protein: CASSDRVYTGELFF
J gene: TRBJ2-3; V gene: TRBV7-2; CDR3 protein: CASTTYSSDTQYF
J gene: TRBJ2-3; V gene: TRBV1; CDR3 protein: CTSSQDLAPTDTQYF
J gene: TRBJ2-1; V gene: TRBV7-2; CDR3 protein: CASSRYYRGGGRNEQFF
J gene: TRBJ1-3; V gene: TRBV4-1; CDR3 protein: CASSQERVGTVRNTIYF
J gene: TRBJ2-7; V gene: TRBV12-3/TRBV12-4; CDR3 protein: CASRPSGDPYEQYF
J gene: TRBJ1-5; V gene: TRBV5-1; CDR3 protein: CASSLEGAAGQPQHF
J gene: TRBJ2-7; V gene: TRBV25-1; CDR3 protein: CASSPRTTGGFDEQYF
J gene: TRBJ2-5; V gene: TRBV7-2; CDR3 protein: CASSPPGVAGGLETQYF